This TCR beta chain was obtained from a study of T cell repertoires in cytomegalovirus infection. Study-level information: An indication of both CMV infection and matching HLA type came from public TCR beta signatures.

The CDR3 runs 13 residues. Germline CDR1 and CDR2: SGHVS and FQNEAQ. Trimming took off 2 bases at V and 5 bases at J, with 10 bases between the two ends. TCRdb processed the reads anew with MiXCR; each CDR3 protein has one entry. The table lists about 160,000 distinct CDR3 sequences, roughly a sixth of them singletons. The sequence derives from a human donor in good health (CMV status not recorded). Some clones in this sample may be carry-over from other donors' samples. The sequencing sample was made of CD8+ T cells from PBMCs. This chain joins TRBV7-8 and TRBJ2-7; D perhaps matches TRBD2 (5 bases). The CDR3 region is CASSLRVEDEQYF. The DNA for the CDR3 is TGTGCCAGCAGCTTAAGGGTGGAGGACGAGCAGTACTTC.